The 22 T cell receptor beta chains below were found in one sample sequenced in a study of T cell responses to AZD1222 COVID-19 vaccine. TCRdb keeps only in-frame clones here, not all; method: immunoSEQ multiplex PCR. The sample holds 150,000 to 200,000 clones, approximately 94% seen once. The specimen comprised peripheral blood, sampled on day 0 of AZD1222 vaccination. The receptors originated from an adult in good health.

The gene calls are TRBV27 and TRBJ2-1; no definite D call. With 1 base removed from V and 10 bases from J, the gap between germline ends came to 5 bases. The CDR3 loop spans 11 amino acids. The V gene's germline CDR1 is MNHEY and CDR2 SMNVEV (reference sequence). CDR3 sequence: CASSLFREQFF. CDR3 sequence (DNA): TGTGCCAGCAGTTTATTTAGGGAGCAGTTCTTC.

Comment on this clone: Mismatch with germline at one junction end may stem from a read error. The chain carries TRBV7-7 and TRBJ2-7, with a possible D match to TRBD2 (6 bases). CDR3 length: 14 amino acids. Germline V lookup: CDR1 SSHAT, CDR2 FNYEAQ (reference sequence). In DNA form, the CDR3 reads TGTGCTAGCAGCTTAGGAGGGGAGACCTACGAGCAGTACTTC. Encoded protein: CASSLGGETYEQYF.

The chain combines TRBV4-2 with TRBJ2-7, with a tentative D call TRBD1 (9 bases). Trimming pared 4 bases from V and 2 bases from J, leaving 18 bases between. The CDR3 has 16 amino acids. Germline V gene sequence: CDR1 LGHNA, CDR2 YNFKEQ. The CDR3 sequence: CASSPGGRQGAYEQYF. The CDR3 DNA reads TGTGCCAGCAGCCCGGGGGGGCGACAGGGGGCCTACGAGCAGTACTTC.

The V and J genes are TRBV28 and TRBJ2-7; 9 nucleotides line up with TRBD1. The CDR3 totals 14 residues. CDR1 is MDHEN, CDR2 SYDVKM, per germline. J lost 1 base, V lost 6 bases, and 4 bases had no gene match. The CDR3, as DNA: TGTGCCAGCAGCCTGGACAGGGGATCCTACGAGCAGTACTTC. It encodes CASSLDRGSYEQYF.

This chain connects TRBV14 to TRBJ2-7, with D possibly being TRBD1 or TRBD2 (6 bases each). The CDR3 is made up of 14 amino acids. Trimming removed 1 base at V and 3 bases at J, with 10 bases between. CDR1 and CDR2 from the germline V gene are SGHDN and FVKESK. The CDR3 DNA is TGTGCCAGCAGCCAAGCAGGAGGGGGCTACGAGCAGTACTTC. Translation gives CASSQAGGGYEQYF.

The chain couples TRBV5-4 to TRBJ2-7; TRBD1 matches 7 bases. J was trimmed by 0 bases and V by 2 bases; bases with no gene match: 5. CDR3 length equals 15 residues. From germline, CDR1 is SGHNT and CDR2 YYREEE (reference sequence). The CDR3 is CASSFGTASSYEQYF. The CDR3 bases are TGTGCCAGCAGCTTCGGGACAGCCAGCTCCTACGAGCAGTACTTC.

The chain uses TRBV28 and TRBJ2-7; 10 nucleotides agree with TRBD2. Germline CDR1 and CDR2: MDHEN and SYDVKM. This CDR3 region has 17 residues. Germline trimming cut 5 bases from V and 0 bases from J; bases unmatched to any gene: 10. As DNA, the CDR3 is TGTGCCAGCAGTCCCGGACTAGCGGAGGGGATCTCCTACGAGCAGTACTTC. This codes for CASSPGLAEGISYEQYF. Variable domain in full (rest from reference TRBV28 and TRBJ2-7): DVKVTQSSRYLVKRTGEKVFLECVQDMDHENMFWYRQDPGLGLRLIYFSYDVKMKEKGDIPEGYSVSREKKERFSLILESASTNQTSMYLCASSPGLAEGISYEQYFGPGTRLTVT.

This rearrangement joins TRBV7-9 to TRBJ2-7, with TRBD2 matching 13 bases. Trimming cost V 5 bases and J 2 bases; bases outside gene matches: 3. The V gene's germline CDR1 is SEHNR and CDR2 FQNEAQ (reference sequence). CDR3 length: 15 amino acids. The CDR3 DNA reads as TGTGCCAGCAGCCCGGGACTAGCGGGAACCTACGAGCAGTACTTC. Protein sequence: CASSPGLAGTYEQYF.

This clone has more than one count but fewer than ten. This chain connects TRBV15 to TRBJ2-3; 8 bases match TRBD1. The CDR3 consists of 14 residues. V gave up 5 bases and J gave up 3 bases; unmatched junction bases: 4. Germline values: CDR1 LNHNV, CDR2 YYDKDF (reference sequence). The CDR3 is CATSLRTGTDTQYF. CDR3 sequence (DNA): TGTGCCACCAGCCTCCGGACAGGGACAGATACGCAGTATTTT.

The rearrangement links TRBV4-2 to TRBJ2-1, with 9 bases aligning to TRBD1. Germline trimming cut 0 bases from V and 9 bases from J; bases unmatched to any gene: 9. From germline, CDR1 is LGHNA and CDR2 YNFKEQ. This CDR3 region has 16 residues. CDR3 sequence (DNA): TGTGCCAGCAGCCAAGATAGCTGGACAGGGGTAATTGAGCAGTTCTTC. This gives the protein CASSQDSWTGVIEQFF.

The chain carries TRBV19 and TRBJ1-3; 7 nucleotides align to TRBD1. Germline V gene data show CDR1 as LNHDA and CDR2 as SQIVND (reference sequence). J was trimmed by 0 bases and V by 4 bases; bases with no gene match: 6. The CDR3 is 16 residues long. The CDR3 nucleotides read TGTGCCAGTAGTACGACAGGGACGAGCTCTGGAAACACCATATATTTT. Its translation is CASSTTGTSSGNTIYF.

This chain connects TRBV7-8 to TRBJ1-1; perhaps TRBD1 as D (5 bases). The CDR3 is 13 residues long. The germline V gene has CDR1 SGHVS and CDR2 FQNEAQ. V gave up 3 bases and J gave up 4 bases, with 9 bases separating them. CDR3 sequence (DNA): TGTGCCAGCAGCTTTGGGGGTTCCACTGAAGCTTTCTTT. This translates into CASSFGGSTEAFF.

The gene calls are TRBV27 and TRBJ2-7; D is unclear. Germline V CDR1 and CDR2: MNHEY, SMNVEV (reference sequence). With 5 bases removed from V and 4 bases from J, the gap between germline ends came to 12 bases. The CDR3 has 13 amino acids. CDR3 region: CASSAAEQYEQYF. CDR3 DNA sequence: TGTGCCAGCAGTGCGGCGGAGCAATACGAGCAGTACTTC.

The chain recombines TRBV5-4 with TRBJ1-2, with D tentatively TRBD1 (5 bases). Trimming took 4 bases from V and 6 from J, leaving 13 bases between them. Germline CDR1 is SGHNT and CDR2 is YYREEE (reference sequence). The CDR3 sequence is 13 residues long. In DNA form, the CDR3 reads TGTGCCAGCAGCAGCGACGCAGGGAATGGCTACACCTTC. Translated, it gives CASSSDAGNGYTF.

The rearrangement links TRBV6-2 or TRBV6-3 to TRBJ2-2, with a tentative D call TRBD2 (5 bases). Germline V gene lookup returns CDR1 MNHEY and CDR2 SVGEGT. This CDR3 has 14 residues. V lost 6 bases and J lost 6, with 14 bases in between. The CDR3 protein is CASSDNIASGELFF. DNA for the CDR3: TGTGCCAGCAGCGATAACATAGCGTCCGGGGAGCTGTTTTTT.

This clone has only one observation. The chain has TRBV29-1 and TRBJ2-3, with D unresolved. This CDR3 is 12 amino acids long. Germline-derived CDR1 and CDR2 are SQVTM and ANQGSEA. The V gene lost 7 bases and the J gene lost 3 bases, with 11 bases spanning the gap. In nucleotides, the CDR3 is TGCAGCGCTGGTCACATGACAGATACGCAGTATTTT. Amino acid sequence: CSAGHMTDTQYF.

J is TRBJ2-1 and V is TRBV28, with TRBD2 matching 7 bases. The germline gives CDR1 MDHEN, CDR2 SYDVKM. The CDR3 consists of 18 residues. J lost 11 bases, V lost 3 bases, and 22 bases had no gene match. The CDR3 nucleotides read TGTGCCAGCAGTTTGAGACTTACGCTGGGGGGGGTAGGCAAGAAGCAGTTCTTC. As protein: CASSLRLTLGGVGKKQFF.

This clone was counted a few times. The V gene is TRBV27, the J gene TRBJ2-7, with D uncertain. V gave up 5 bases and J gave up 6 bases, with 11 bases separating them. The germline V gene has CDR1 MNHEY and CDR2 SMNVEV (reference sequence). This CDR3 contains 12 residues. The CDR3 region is CASSAPFGEQYF. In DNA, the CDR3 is TGTGCCAGCAGTGCCCCCTTCGGCGAGCAGTACTTC.

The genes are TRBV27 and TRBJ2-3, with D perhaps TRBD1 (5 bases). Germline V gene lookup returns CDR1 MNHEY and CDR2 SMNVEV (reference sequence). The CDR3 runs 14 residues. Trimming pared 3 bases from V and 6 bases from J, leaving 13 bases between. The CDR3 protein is CASSFRGARDTQYF. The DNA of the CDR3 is TGTGCCAGCAGTTTTAGGGGTGCCCGGGATACGCAGTATTTT.

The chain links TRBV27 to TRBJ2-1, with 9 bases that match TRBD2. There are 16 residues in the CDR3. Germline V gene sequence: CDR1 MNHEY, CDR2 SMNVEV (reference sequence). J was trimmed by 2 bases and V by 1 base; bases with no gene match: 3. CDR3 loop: CASSLLTSGPYNEQFF. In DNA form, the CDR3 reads TGTGCCAGCAGTTTATTGACTAGCGGCCCCTACAATGAGCAGTTCTTC.

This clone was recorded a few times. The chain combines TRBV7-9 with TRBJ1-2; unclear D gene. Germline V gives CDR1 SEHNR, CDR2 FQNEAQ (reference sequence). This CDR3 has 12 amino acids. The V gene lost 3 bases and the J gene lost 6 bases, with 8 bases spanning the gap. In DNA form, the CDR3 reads TGTGCCAGCAGCTTCCTTCTAGATGGCTACACCTTC. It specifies CASSFLLDGYTF.

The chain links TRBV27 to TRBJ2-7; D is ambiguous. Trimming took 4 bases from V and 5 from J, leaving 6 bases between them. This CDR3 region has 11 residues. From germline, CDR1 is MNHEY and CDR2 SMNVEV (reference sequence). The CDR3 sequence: CASSYGHEQYF. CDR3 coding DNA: TGTGCCAGCAGTTATGGACACGAGCAGTACTTC.